Below, 22 T cell receptor beta chains from the same sample are listed, as sequenced in a study of blood T cell repertoires in COVID-19. The table came from immunoSEQ multiplex PCR; TCRdb's copy has only in-frame clones and leaves some out. Of 450,000 or so clones in the sample, 80% to 95% were seen once. The sample was PBMCs or T cells enriched from blood (not recorded which). The receptor set was obtained from a man aged 18 to 29 who had recovered from COVID-19.

The J gene is TRBJ2-1, the V gene TRBV7-3; 7 positions agree with TRBD2. Germline V gives CDR1 SGHTA, CDR2 FQGTGA. The CDR3 is 14 residues long. J gave up 8 bases and V 2 bases, and 6 bases lay outside the gene matches. CDR3 sequence reads: CASSLGLVNDEQFF. The CDR3 nucleotides read TGTGCCAGCAGCTTAGGACTAGTGAACGATGAGCAGTTCTTC.

This clone was seen a single time. J is TRBJ1-4 and V is TRBV28; 7 nucleotides match TRBD1. After removal of 5 bases from V and 8 bases from J, the junction contained 8 bases not matched to a gene. Per the germline V gene, CDR1 is MDHEN and CDR2 is SYDVKM. The length of the CDR3 is 14 residues. DNA of the CDR3: TGTGCCAGCAGTATAACAGGGGTAAACGAAAAACTGTTTTTT. Translating it yields CASSITGVNEKLFF.

The J gene is TRBJ2-7, the V gene TRBV18; weak D call: TRBD1 (6 bases). The germline V and J ends were trimmed by 6 bases and 6 bases, with 12 bases remaining between them. This CDR3 contains 12 residues. Germline V gene data show CDR1 as KGHSH and CDR2 as LQKENI. CDR3 protein: CASSPMGAEQYF. CDR3 nucleotides: TGTGCCAGCTCGCCGATGGGGGCCGAGCAGTACTTC.

The chain joins TRBV7-8 to TRBJ1-6; 7 bases line up with TRBD1. V was pared by 2 bases and J by 8 bases, with 6 bases of the junction left unmatched. The germline V gene has CDR1 SGHVS and CDR2 FQNEAQ. The CDR3 extends over 15 amino acids. CDR3 protein: CASSLLGGAHSPLHF. The DNA for the CDR3 is TGTGCCAGCAGCTTACTAGGGGGCGCGCATTCACCCCTCCACTTT.

The genes are TRBV24-1 and TRBJ1-2; D gene uncertain. Germline values: CDR1 KGHDR, CDR2 SFDVKD. The CDR3 spans 13 residues. V was trimmed by 3 bases and J by 7 bases, leaving 11 bases between them. The CDR3, as DNA: TGTGCCACCAGTGATATATTAGGAGGTGGCTACACCTTC. Its translation: CATSDILGGGYTF.

This clone was observed a single time. The V and J genes are TRBV6-5 and TRBJ1-2; D call uncertain. Trimming pared 2 bases from V and 8 bases from J, leaving 15 bases between. CDR3 length equals 14 residues. Germline values: CDR1 MNHEY, CDR2 SVGAGI. DNA of the CDR3: TGTGCCAGCAGTTACCAACTATCGATGGAGGGCTACACCTTC. This gives the protein CASSYQLSMEGYTF.

This clone was seen more than once but under ten times. The CDR3 here is CASSQGEGEDYEQYF. In DNA, the CDR3 is TGTGCCAGCAGCCAAGGGGAGGGCGAGGACTACGAGCAGTACTTC. This chain links TRBV4-2 with TRBJ2-7; TRBD2 agrees at 7 bases. Trimming at V came to 1 base and at J to 3 bases, leaving 6 bases not matched to a gene. Looked up from germline, CDR1 is LGHNA and CDR2 is YNFKEQ. The CDR3 is 15 residues long.

The table lists this clone with many counts. The chain combines TRBV19 with TRBJ2-7; 9 bases map to TRBD2. V shed 4 bases and J 7 bases; nucleotides not matched to a gene: 11. Germline lookup yields CDR1 LNHDA and CDR2 SQIVND (reference sequence). CDR3 length equals 15 residues. The CDR3 loop reads CASSSLSAGGREQYF. DNA for the CDR3: TGTGCCAGTAGTAGCCTATCAGCGGGAGGTCGGGAGCAGTACTTC.

The chain joins TRBV4-1 to TRBJ1-1; 9 bases map to TRBD1. The germline CDR1 and CDR2 sequences are MGHRA and YSYEKL. The CDR3 contains 13 residues. V lost 10 bases to trimming and J lost 5 bases; unmatched junction nucleotides: 8. CDR3 amino acids: CATSQGARTEAFF. The CDR3 nucleotides read TGCGCCACCTCACAGGGGGCTAGGACTGAAGCTTTCTTT.

The chain has TRBV2 and TRBJ1-2; TRBD1 matches at 7 bases. The germline V gene encodes CDR1 SNHLY and CDR2 FYNNEI. This CDR3 has 15 amino acids. V gave up 2 bases and J gave up 6 bases; unmatched junction bases: 9. Here the CDR3 DNA reads TGTGCCAGCAGTGAATTGTGGCCACAGGGGCATGGCTACACCTTC. Translated: CASSELWPQGHGYTF. The full variable domain, rest sourced from reference TRBV2 and TRBJ1-2, is EPEVTQTPSHQVTQMGQEVILRCVPISNHLYFYWYRQILGQKVEFLVSFYNNEISEKSEIFDDQFSVERPDGSNFTLKIRSTKLEDSAMYFCASSELWPQGHGYTFGSGTRLTVV.

This chain joins TRBV4-1 and TRBJ1-2, with D possibly matching TRBD1 (5 bases). CDR1 MGHRA and CDR2 YSYEKL come from the germline V gene. This CDR3 spans 15 amino acids. V was trimmed by 0 bases and J by 1 base, leaving 9 bases between them. The CDR3 DNA is TGCGCCAGCAGCCAAGAAAGGCAGGGTAACTATGGCTACACCTTC. It codes for CASSQERQGNYGYTF.

The genes are TRBV5-1 and TRBJ2-7, with 8 nucleotides matching TRBD1. This CDR3 comprises 15 residues. Unmatched junction bases numbered 5, after V lost 0 bases and J lost 3 bases. CDR1 SGHRS and CDR2 YFSETQ come from the germline V gene. CDR3 region: CASSLDGQGYYEQYF. DNA of the CDR3: TGCGCCAGCAGCTTGGACGGACAGGGTTACTACGAGCAGTACTTC.

This sequence joins TRBV19 and TRBJ2-1; D is unclear. This CDR3 has 13 residues. Germline V gene data show CDR1 as LNHDA and CDR2 as SQIVND (reference sequence). Trimming pared 1 base from V and 8 bases from J, leaving 9 bases between. This CDR3 reads CASSIVPRDEQFF. In DNA, the CDR3 is TGTGCCAGTAGTATAGTCCCACGCGATGAGCAGTTCTTC.

This chain joins TRBV27 and TRBJ1-2; D possibly corresponds to TRBD1 (6 bases). Looked up from germline, CDR1 is MNHEY and CDR2 is SMNVEV (reference sequence). V lost 5 bases and J 5 bases, leaving 15 bases between the germline ends. The CDR3 runs to 14 residues. CDR3 bases: TGTGCCAGCAGTCCCACAGGGAATCGTTATGGCTACACCTTC. Its translation: CASSPTGNRYGYTF.

The V call is TRBV11-2, the J call TRBJ2-5, with 8 nucleotides matching TRBD2. Germline CDR1 is SGHAT and CDR2 is FQNNGV. The CDR3 extends over 17 amino acids. Trimming at V came to 5 bases and at J to 5 bases, leaving 16 bases not matched to a gene. CDR3 loop: CASSARTPSGGWETQYF. The CDR3 DNA is TGTGCCAGCAGCGCGCGGACCCCAAGCGGGGGCTGGGAGACCCAGTACTTC.

CDR3 sequence reads: CASSLALGQGLYGYTF. CDR3 bases: TGTGCCAGCAGCTTAGCGCTAGGACAGGGCCTCTATGGCTACACCTTC. The rearrangement joins TRBV7-9 to TRBJ1-2; 8 bases fit TRBD1. The J segment lost 4 bases and the V segment lost 0 bases, leaving 7 bases of the junction unmatched. This CDR3 has 16 residues. Germline V gene sequence: CDR1 SEHNR, CDR2 FQNEAQ (reference sequence).

The CDR3 coding sequence is TGCGCCAGCAGCCCATCTCCTAGCGGGAGTACTGAGCAGTTCTTC. Protein product: CASSPSPSGSTEQFF. The rearrangement joins TRBV5-1 to TRBJ2-1, with 10 bases fitting TRBD2. The germline V gene encodes CDR1 SGHRS and CDR2 YFSETQ. This CDR3 comprises 15 residues. Trimming cost V 4 bases and J 9 bases; bases outside gene matches: 10. The full variable domain, rest sourced from reference TRBV5-1 and TRBJ2-1, is KAGVTQTPRYLIKTRGQQVTLSCSPISGHRSVSWYQQTPGQGLQFLFEYFSETQRNKGNFPGRFSGRQFSNSRSEMNVSTLELGDSALYLCASSPSPSGSTEQFFGPGTRLTVL.

The rearrangement joins TRBV15 to TRBJ2-7, with TRBD1 as a possible D gene (6 bases). The CDR3 runs 15 residues. Per germline, CDR1 LNHNV and CDR2 YYDKDF (reference sequence). V lost 4 bases and J lost 3, with 16 bases in between. CDR3 nucleotide sequence: TGTGCCACCAGCAAAGTGGGGACACGGGACTACGAGCAGTACTTC. Its protein product is CATSKVGTRDYEQYF.

Details on this clone: This sample includes further DNA sequences coding for the same CDR3. The rearrangement uses TRBV9 and TRBJ1-5; D call uncertain. Trimming stripped 0 bases from V and 6 bases from J, with 7 bases between. The germline V gene encodes CDR1 SGDLS and CDR2 YYNGEE. This CDR3 has 13 amino acids. The CDR3 loop is CASSVGGGQPQHF. CDR3 DNA sequence: TGTGCCAGCAGCGTAGGTGGCGGTCAGCCCCAGCATTTT.

The chain carries TRBV19 and TRBJ1-6, with 8 bases lining up with TRBD1. The germline V gene has CDR1 LNHDA and CDR2 SQIVND (reference sequence). The CDR3 runs to 16 residues. V was clipped by 1 base and J by 9 bases; unmatched bases: 8. CDR3 sequence (DNA): TGTGCCAGTAGTATAGCCCCCCAGGGGGCTCGTTCACCCCTCCACTTT. This codes for CASSIAPQGARSPLHF.

The rearrangement joins TRBV5-8 to TRBJ1-6; D perhaps matches TRBD1 (5 bases). V shed 4 bases and J shed 9 bases, with 17 bases lying between them. This CDR3 region has 15 residues. Germline V CDR1 and CDR2: SGHTS, YDEGEE. The CDR3 coding sequence is TGTGCCAGCAGCCTACAAGGGACTGTACGTTCACCCCTCCACTTT. It is translated as CASSLQGTVRSPLHF. Complete variable domain (other parts from reference TRBV5-8 and TRBJ1-6): EAGVTQSPTHLIKTRGQQATLRCSPISGHTSVYWYQQALGLGLQFLLWYDEGEERNRGNFPPRFSGRQFPNYSSELNVNALELEDSALYLCASSLQGTVRSPLHFGNGTRLTVT.

The rearrangement links TRBV7-3 to TRBJ1-6; D might be TRBD1 (5 bases). This CDR3 region has 17 residues. The V and J ends lost 2 bases and 7 bases respectively, with 18 bases between them. CDR1 is SGHTA, CDR2 FQGTGA, per germline. The CDR3 bases are TGTGCCAGCAGCTTATTCGGGAGGGGTGTAGGGAATTCACCCCTCCACTTT. This gives the protein CASSLFGRGVGNSPLHF.